The rows below give T cell receptor beta chains drawn from one sample of a study of response to subunit inactivated influenza vaccine. MiXCR was run by TCRdb on the RT-PCR reads, yielding one entry per CDR3 protein. The data contain 600,000 to 700,000 distinct CDR3 sequences, approximately 15% of them seen just once; the ten biggest clones take up approximately 7.6%. The sample in question was PBMCs from blood, obtained around two weeks before vaccination. These receptors originate from a man in his fifties who received an inactivated influenza vaccine. Both conserved end residues are part of each CDR3. The D gene is left open where the match is weak. Not every row has a clone size; where given, it reads once, few, many or a size class.

clone_size	d_call	v_call	j_call	cdr3_nt	cdr3_aa
few	-	TRBV3-1	TRBJ2-1	TGTGCCAGCAACCAAGCTAGTAGAGGGCTCAATGAGCAGTTCTTC	CASNQASRGLNEQFF
few	-	TRBV4-3	TRBJ2-2	TGCGCCAGCAGCCAGGTGCCAGGGGAAGGGGAGCTGTTTTTT	CASSQVPGEGELFF
many	TRBD1	TRBV12-3/TRBV12-4	TRBJ1-1	TGTGCCAGCATCTTTAAGGGGGCTCGGGGGGCAACTGAAGCTTTCTTT	CASIFKGARGATEAFF
few	-	TRBV6-2/TRBV6-3	TRBJ2-7	TGTGCCAGCAGACCTGGGGCAGTCAGCGAGCAGTACTTC	CASRPGAVSEQYF
many	-	TRBV12-3/TRBV12-4	TRBJ1-1	TGTGCCAGCAGCAACAGACGGGGAAACACTGAAGCTTTCTTT	CASSNRRGNTEAFF
-	-	TRBV18	TRBJ2-7	TGTGCCAGCTCACCACCAGGGACCATCGGGGAGCAGTACTTC	CASSPPGTIGEQYF
-	-	TRBV6-1	TRBJ2-7	TGTGCCAGCTCGCCACAGGATCTCTACGAGCAGTACTTC	CASSPQDLYEQYF
many	-	TRBV12-3/TRBV12-4	TRBJ2-2	TGTGCCAGCAGTCGATCCGCCGGGGAGCTGTTTTTT	CASSRSAGELFF
few	-	TRBV12-3/TRBV12-4	TRBJ1-1	TGTGCCAGCAGTTTAAGGGACGCGGCTGAAGCTTTCTTT	CASSLRDAAEAFF
-	TRBD1	TRBV7-9	TRBJ2-7	TGTGCCAGCAGCTTAATAACAGGGGACGAGCAGTACTTC	CASSLITGDEQYF
few	-	TRBV24-1	TRBJ2-4	TGTGCCACCAGTGACCCAGGACAGCCCCAGTACTTC	CATSDPGQPQYF
few	TRBD2	TRBV15	TRBJ2-2	TGTGCCACCAGCAGAGGCCTAGCGGCCCCCGGGGAGCTGTTTTTT	CATSRGLAAPGELFF
few	TRBD1	TRBV25-1	TRBJ1-1	TGTGCCAGTGCCAGGGGGCCCCCACTTGAAGCTTTCTTT	CASARGPPLEAFF
-	-	TRBV20-1	TRBJ2-7	TGCAGTGCTAGAGGGGGGACCGAGGACCCGGGCGAGCAGTACTTC	CSARGGTEDPGEQYF
-	-	TRBV29-1	TRBJ2-7	TGCAGCGTCCTTACAGAGGTCGAGCAGTACTTC	CSVLTEVEQYF
-	-	TRBV7-6	TRBJ2-7	TGTGCCAGCAGCGCCAGAGGGAAGCGGAACATATACGAGCAGTACTTC	CASSARGKRNIYEQYF
many	TRBD1	TRBV7-2	TRBJ1-4	TGTGCCAGCAGCGGGACAGGGGTTAATGAAAAACTGTTTTTT	CASSGTGVNEKLFF
-	TRBD1	TRBV30	TRBJ1-1	TGTGCCTGGAGTCAACAGGGGGCGTGGACTGAAGCTTTCTTT	CAWSQQGAWTEAFF
few	-	TRBV7-9	TRBJ2-1	TGTGCCAGCAGCCCCCGGGACTGGCTTGGGGAGCAGTTCTTC	CASSPRDWLGEQFF
few	-	TRBV4-3	TRBJ1-1	TGCGCCAGCAGCCAAAGAACAGAAGCTGAAGCTTTCTTT	CASSQRTEAEAFF
few	-	TRBV6-5	TRBJ2-2	TGTGCCAGCAGTCCCATGAACCGGAAGCTGTTTTTT	CASSPMNRKLFF
-	-	TRBV5-1	TRBJ2-7	TGCGCCAGCAGCTTGGTGGTGGGTGACCGTTACGAGCAGTACTTC	CASSLVVGDRYEQYF
few	TRBD2	TRBV7-2	TRBJ2-7	TGTGCCAGCAGCTCCACTAGCGGGAGTATCTACGAGCAGTACTTC	CASSSTSGSIYEQYF
-	TRBD1	TRBV5-1	TRBJ1-1	TGCGCCAGCAGTCCGGCAGGGGGGAACACTGAAGCTTTCTTT	CASSPAGGNTEAFF
-	TRBD1	TRBV10-3	TRBJ2-5	TGTGCCATCAGTGAGACACAGGGGTCGGAGACCCAGTACTTC	CAISETQGSETQYF
-	TRBD1	TRBV20-1	TRBJ2-3	TGCAGTGCTCGCGGGGACAGGGATTACACAGATACGCAGTATTTT	CSARGDRDYTDTQYF
many	-	TRBV5-6	TRBJ2-7	TGTGCCAGCAGCTTGGTAAGGTACGACACGTCCTACGAGCAGTACTTC	CASSLVRYDTSYEQYF
-	TRBD1	TRBV7-9	TRBJ2-1	TGTGCCAGCAGCCCACAGGGGGTTTCCTGCAATGAGCAGTTCTTC	CASSPQGVSCNEQFF
-	-	TRBV12-3/TRBV12-4	TRBJ2-5	TGTGCCAGCAGCCATACACGAGTCCAAGAGACCCAGTACTTC	CASSHTRVQETQYF
few	TRBD1	TRBV27	TRBJ2-1	TGTGCCAGCAGCTACAGGGGGCCCGTCTACAATGAGCAGTTCTTC	CASSYRGPVYNEQFF
-	TRBD1	TRBV7-4	TRBJ2-5	TGTGCCAGCAGACGGACAGGACCCCAGTACCAAGAGACCCAGTACTTC	CASRRTGPQYQETQYF
many	-	TRBV12-3/TRBV12-4	TRBJ2-4	TGTGCCAGCAGTTTATCGGGAGTCCCAAACATTCAGTACTTC	CASSLSGVPNIQYF
-	TRBD1	TRBV6-1	TRBJ2-7	TGTGCCAGCAGCTGGAAATCCGGGACAGATTTCTACGAGCAGTACTTC	CASSWKSGTDFYEQYF
few	-	TRBV4-1	TRBJ2-7	TGCGCCAGCAGCCGATCGCCGGGCCTAACTTACGAGCAGTACTTC	CASSRSPGLTYEQYF
few	-	TRBV4-3	TRBJ1-2	TGCGCCAGCAGCCAAGAAGGACAGCTCTATGGCTACACCTTC	CASSQEGQLYGYTF
few	-	TRBV9	TRBJ2-7	TGTGCCAGCAGCCCAAGTCCCGGGACATTCAACGAGCAGTACTTC	CASSPSPGTFNEQYF
-	TRBD1	TRBV4-1	TRBJ2-5	TGCGCCAGCAGCCAAGATATTGGGACAGCGCAAGAGACCCAGTACTTC	CASSQDIGTAQETQYF
-	-	TRBV18	TRBJ2-1	TGTGCCAGCTCACCACTCGGGGGCGAGGCTAATGAGCAGTTCTTC	CASSPLGGEANEQFF
few	-	TRBV12-3/TRBV12-4	TRBJ2-1	TGTGCCAGCAGTTTAGGGTCAGTGGGGATAAATGAGCAGTTCTTC	CASSLGSVGINEQFF
-	-	TRBV6-2/TRBV6-3	TRBJ2-7	TGTGCCAGCAGGAACGTGGCGAAACGCTACGAGCAGTACTTC	CASRNVAKRYEQYF
few	-	TRBV4-2	TRBJ2-7	TGTGCCAGCAGCCAAGGACGCGGGATCTACGAGCAGTACTTC	CASSQGRGIYEQYF
few	-	TRBV7-3	TRBJ2-1	TGTGCCAGCAGCTTATTTTTAGGCAATGAGCAGTTCTTC	CASSLFLGNEQFF
-	-	TRBV10-3	TRBJ2-7	TGTGCCATCAGAGCGAAAGGGGAGCAGTACTTC	CAIRAKGEQYF
-	-	TRBV15	TRBJ1-1	TGTGCCACCAGCAAGGGCCTTACCACTGAAGCTTTCTTT	CATSKGLTTEAFF
-	-	TRBV6-1	TRBJ1-1	TGTGCCAGCACCTCCCAGGGACTGAACACTGAAGCTTTCTTT	CASTSQGLNTEAFF